This T cell receptor (beta chain) derives from a study of cytomegalovirus exposure and HLA in healthy donors. The PCR employed 60 Vbeta primers together with 13 Jbeta primers. Sequenced by immunoSEQ multiplex PCR; TCRdb stores in-frame clones only, minus some. The table records about 140,000 clones, under 85% of them present only once. Trimming took 0 bases from V and 2 from J; bases not matched to a gene: 10. This CDR3 has 17 residues. CDR1 and CDR2 (germline): GTSNPN, SVGIG (reference sequence). The TCR was taken from a man aged 18 to 29 in good health and CMV-seronegative. Sequencing input: PBMCs. The chain is built from TRBV30 and TRBJ2-7; TRBD2 aligns across 10 bases. The CDR3 DNA reads as TGTGCCTGGAGTGTAGCCCTTAGGCTAGCGGGGGCCTACGAGCAGTACTTC. Amino acid sequence: CAWSVALRLAGAYEQYF.